These 15 T cell receptor beta chains originate from one sample sequenced in a study of cytomegalovirus exposure and HLA in healthy donors. Researchers ran the PCR with 60 Vbeta and 13 Jbeta primers. Data came from immunoSEQ multiplex PCR; TCRdb stores just in-frame clones and leaves some out. The sample lists around 280,000 clones; around 90% were seen once. Sequencing used PBMCs. These receptors were collected from a woman under 30 in good health and CMV-seronegative.

The V call is TRBV2, the J call TRBJ1-2; D unclear. The germline CDR1 and CDR2 sequences are SNHLY and FYNNEI. V dropped 6 bases and J dropped 7 bases, with 15 bases sitting between them. The CDR3 has 13 amino acids. The DNA of the CDR3 is TGTGCCAGCAGACGCACGGGTTTACCTGGCTACACCTTC. Its translation is CASRRTGLPGYTF.

The rearrangement links TRBV2 to TRBJ2-5, with 13 bases identical to TRBD2. The CDR3 is 17 amino acids. Unmatched junction bases numbered 10, after V lost 5 bases and J lost 4 bases. Germline values: CDR1 SNHLY, CDR2 FYNNEI. The CDR3 coding sequence is TGTGCCAGCAGTAGGGATTCTACTAGCGGGGGGGGAGAGACCCAGTACTTC. Its translation: CASSRDSTSGGGETQYF.

The gene calls are TRBV4-1 and TRBJ1-5; TRBD1 matches 7 bases. CDR3 size: 15 residues. The V gene's germline CDR1 is MGHRA and CDR2 YSYEKL. J was trimmed by 6 bases and V by 0 bases; bases with no gene match: 5. CDR3 sequence: CASSQESTGRQPQHF. The CDR3 nucleotides read TGCGCCAGCAGCCAAGAATCGACAGGGCGTCAGCCCCAGCATTTT.

This clone came up once. This chain connects TRBV30 to TRBJ2-7; D gene uncertain. Trimming shortened V by 0 bases and J by 2 bases, and 11 bases separated the two germline ends. The CDR3 has 14 amino acids. Germline V gene sequence: CDR1 GTSNPN, CDR2 SVGIG (reference sequence). The CDR3 nucleotides read TGTGCCTGGAGTGTCCATGGCGGAACCTACGAGCAGTACTTC. Amino acid sequence: CAWSVHGGTYEQYF.

The gene calls are TRBV11-3 and TRBJ2-4; 11 bases align to TRBD2. CDR1 is SGHNT and CDR2 is YENEEA in the germline V gene. Germline trimming cut 4 bases from V and 2 bases from J; bases unmatched to any gene: 10. The CDR3 is 18 residues long. As DNA, the CDR3 is TGTGCCAGCAGCTCCCAGACTAGCGGGGTCGAGACCAAAAACATTCAGTACTTC. This sequence encodes CASSSQTSGVETKNIQYF. Full variable domain (rest looked up from reference TRBV11-3 and TRBJ2-4): EAGVVQSPRYKIIEKKQPVAFWCNPISGHNTLYWYLQNLGQGPELLIRYENEEAVDDSQLPKDRFSAERLKGVDSTLKIQPAELGDSAVYLCASSSQTSGVETKNIQYFGAGTRLSVL.

The sample holds one count of this clone. The genes are TRBV9 and TRBJ2-2; 9 bases map to TRBD2. The CDR3 is made up of 15 amino acids. J lost 7 bases, V lost 2 bases, and 6 bases had no gene match. Germline CDR1 and CDR2: SGDLS and YYNGEE. CDR3 bases: TGTGCCAGCAGCGTGGGCGGGGGGGCCGGCGGGGAGCTGTTTTTT. Translation gives CASSVGGGAGGELFF. The full variable domain, with the rest looked up from reference TRBV9 and TRBJ2-2, is DSGVTQTPKHLITATGQRVTLRCSPRSGDLSVYWYQQSLDQGLQFLIQYYNGEERAKGNILERFSAQQFPDLHSELNLSSLELGDSALYFCASSVGGGAGGELFFGEGSRLTVL.

The genes are TRBV9 and TRBJ2-1; D is perhaps TRBD1 (6 bases). Between the trimmed V and J ends, which lost 0 bases and 3 bases, there was a span of 10 bases. CDR1 is SGDLS and CDR2 is YYNGEE in the germline V gene. CDR3 length: 15 amino acids. CDR3 nucleotides: TGTGCCAGCAGCGTAGGAGGGGGAAACTACAATGAGCAGTTCTTC. It encodes CASSVGGGNYNEQFF.

The chain links TRBV6-6 to TRBJ2-3, with D hard to call. V was pared by 7 bases and J by 2 bases, with 7 bases between. The CDR3 runs 12 residues. Germline CDR1 and CDR2: MNHNY and SVGAGI (reference sequence). Here the CDR3 DNA reads TGTGCCAGCATGGAGCACACAGATACGCAGTATTTT. Its translation: CASMEHTDTQYF.

The chain has TRBV5-4 and TRBJ2-5; 10 bases align to TRBD2. V trimming: 0 bases; J trimming: 5 bases; junction bases outside the gene matches: 7. The CDR3 runs 16 residues. Germline V gives CDR1 SGHNT, CDR2 YYREEE (reference sequence). The CDR3 DNA follows: TGTGCCAGCAGCTTGGCGAGCGGGGGGGCAGGCGAGACCCAGTACTTC. Its protein is CASSLASGGAGETQYF.

The J gene is TRBJ1-1, the V gene TRBV10-3, with D possibly matching TRBD1 (5 bases). The germline V gene encodes CDR1 ENHRY and CDR2 SYGVKD. Trimming pared 8 bases from V and 1 base from J, leaving 14 bases between. The CDR3 contains 14 residues. Here the CDR3 reads CAIVATETNTEAFF. The CDR3 DNA reads TGTGCCATCGTGGCGACAGAGACGAACACTGAAGCTTTCTTT.

The J gene is TRBJ2-7, the V gene TRBV27; D gene uncertain. Trimming shortened V by 2 bases and J by 5 bases, and 16 bases separated the two germline ends. CDR3 size: 15 residues. Germline V gene data show CDR1 as MNHEY and CDR2 as SMNVEV (reference sequence). The CDR3: CASSLVLPSADEQYF. For the CDR3, the DNA is TGTGCCAGCAGTTTAGTCTTGCCCAGCGCCGACGAGCAGTACTTC.

The rearrangement joins TRBV27 to TRBJ2-1; the match to TRBD1 covers 9 bases. Per germline, CDR1 MNHEY and CDR2 SMNVEV (reference sequence). The length of the CDR3 is 15 residues. J was trimmed by 2 bases and V by 5 bases; bases with no gene match: 4. The CDR3 DNA reads TGTGCCAGCAGTCTAACAGGGGGCACCTACAATGAGCAGTTCTTC. Translation: CASSLTGGTYNEQFF.

This clone was counted once. The CDR3 nucleotides are TGTGCCAGTAGTTCCATCAGCGGGGGGGCTACAGATACGCAGTATTTT. It translates to CASSSISGGATDTQYF. V is TRBV19 and J is TRBJ2-3; 10 nucleotides align to TRBD2. After removal of 5 bases from V and 3 bases from J, the junction contained 8 bases not matched to a gene. Germline CDR1 LNHDA, CDR2 SQIVND (reference sequence). The CDR3 has 16 residues.

The chain employs TRBV6-5 and TRBJ2-3; maybe TRBD1 (5 bases). V was clipped by 0 bases and J by 8 bases, with 15 bases between them. The CDR3 has 15 residues. CDR1 is MNHEY, CDR2 SVGAGI, per germline. DNA of the CDR3: TGTGCCAGCAGTTACTCGTCGACAGAAGGTGGTACGCAGTATTTT. Translation: CASSYSSTEGGTQYF.

The chain uses TRBV2 and TRBJ2-7, with TRBD2 matching over 9 bases. Germline-derived CDR1 and CDR2 are SNHLY and FYNNEI. CDR3 length: 15 amino acids. J was trimmed by 3 bases and V by 2 bases; bases with no gene match: 5. The CDR3 protein is CASSELAGRYYEQYF. The DNA for the CDR3 is TGTGCCAGCAGTGAACTAGCGGGGCGATACTACGAGCAGTACTTC.